The 2 T cell receptor beta chains below all came from one sample that was sequenced in a study of early T cells in non-severe SARS-CoV-2 infection. Each CDR3 protein gets one entry after TCRdb re-called the 5' RACE reads with MiXCR. The sample lists about 32,000 distinct CDR3 sequences, 9% occurring once. The sample was whole blood. Receptors originate from an adult who was a healthcare worker with PCR-confirmed SARS-CoV-2 infection or an uninfected control (not recorded which).

In its sample, this clonotype was seen many times. This rearrangement joins TRBV7-2 to TRBJ2-4; D is ambiguous. Germline CDR1 is SGHTA and CDR2 is FQGNSA. The V end was cut by 1 base, the J end by 8 bases, with 12 bases between. The CDR3 loop spans 14 amino acids. The CDR3 loop is CASSLDEGSDIQYF. The CDR3 DNA reads as TGTGCCAGCAGCTTAGATGAAGGTTCAGACATTCAGTACTTC.

This clonotype was recorded many times. This chain links TRBV11-1 with TRBJ1-1; 7 nucleotides line up with TRBD1. The CDR3 extends over 15 amino acids. Germline assignment: CDR1 SGHAT and CDR2 FQDESV (reference sequence). V gave up 5 bases and J gave up 4 bases; unmatched junction bases: 10. CDR3 DNA: TGTGCCAGCAGCCCAAGGGGGCTTGGGAGCACTGAAGCTTTCTTT. Encoded protein: CASSPRGLGSTEAFF.